These 5 T cell receptor beta chains were sequenced from one sample in a study of cytomegalovirus exposure and HLA in healthy donors. Researchers ran the PCR with 60 Vbeta and 13 Jbeta primers. Sequencing was performed with immunoSEQ multiplex PCR; in TCRdb, only in-frame clones are kept and a portion is missing. Of approximately 110,000 clones listed, about 81% are singletons. Input material: PBMCs. These receptors all stem from a woman aged 25 to 45 in good health and CMV-seronegative.

CDR3 sequence (DNA): TGCAGTGGGGAAAGGGGGAATGAGCAGTTCTTC. It yields the protein CSGERGNEQFF. The chain employs TRBV20-1 and TRBJ2-1, with a possible D match to TRBD1 (6 bases). Germline V CDR1 and CDR2: DFQATT, SNEGSKA (reference sequence). V lost 7 bases, J lost 7 bases, and 11 bases lay in between. There are 11 residues in the CDR3.

In this sample, this clone turned up a few times. The chain carries TRBV4-3 and TRBJ2-7; the D gene is possibly TRBD1 (6 bases). Germline CDR1 is LGHNA and CDR2 is YSLEER. Trimming removed 3 bases at V and 3 bases at J, with 15 bases between. The CDR3 is made up of 15 amino acids. For the CDR3, the DNA is TGCGCCAGCAGCCAGGTTTCAGGGGATCACTACGAGCAGTACTTC. Its protein product is CASSQVSGDHYEQYF.

The genes are TRBV6-5 and TRBJ2-3; TRBD2 aligns across 9 bases. J gave up 4 bases and V 4 bases, and 9 bases lay outside the gene matches. This CDR3 contains 16 residues. From germline, CDR1 is MNHEY and CDR2 SVGAGI. The CDR3 DNA follows: TGTGCCAGCAGTTCTCGAACCGGGACTAGCCCAGATACGCAGTATTTT. Its translation is CASSSRTGTSPDTQYF.

The chain employs TRBV4-1 and TRBJ1-4; the D is unclear. The CDR3 has 13 residues. Germline assignment: CDR1 MGHRA and CDR2 YSYEKL. Trimming pared 1 base from V and 10 bases from J, leaving 10 bases between. CDR3 sequence reads: CASSQVRLGKLFF. In DNA, the CDR3 is TGCGCCAGCAGCCAAGTGAGGTTGGGAAAACTGTTTTTT.

V is TRBV10-2 and J is TRBJ2-7; D not certain. Germline V gene lookup returns CDR1 WSHSY and CDR2 SAAADI. The CDR3 has 14 amino acids. V dropped 0 bases and J dropped 0 bases, with 6 bases sitting between them. CDR3 loop: CASSESGSSYEQYF. The CDR3 DNA reads as TGCGCCAGCAGTGAGTCTGGCAGCTCCTACGAGCAGTACTTC.